This T cell receptor (beta chain) came from a study of vaccination and CD4 T cells after COVID-19. Study summary: Convalescent participants consisted of six males and four females, two being Hispanic. Investigators stimulated cells with overlapping spike peptides drawn from SARS-CoV-2, HCoV-NL63, HCoV-OC43 and HCoV-229E. Each control culture was treated with a CEFX pool, an HIV-1 Nef pool, or no peptide.

Treatment reported: roughly 10-day PBMC culture with coronavirus spike peptide pools or control peptides (ViraFEST assay). PBMCs, plated at a few million per well, were grown in the presence of approximately 10 IU/ml IL-2 and 10 ug/ml peptide pools. Germline loops: CDR1 SGHAT, CDR2 FQNNGV. The CDR3 has 15 amino acids. V was trimmed by 5 bases and J by 5 bases, leaving 18 bases between them. Scientists ran DNA taken from cultured CD4+ T cells through the Oncomine TCR Beta short-read assay for sequencing. TCRdb redid the calling of the PCR reads with MiXCR, one entry per CDR3 protein. The table lists around 20,000 distinct CDR3 sequences, 38% of them singletons. Concerning this clonotype: The antigen remains undetermined.

The source of this sequence is a human donor who received a COVID-19 vaccine. Material: CD4+ T cells from blood, cultured in vitro, obtained before SARS-CoV-2 vaccination. This sequence joins TRBV11-2 and TRBJ1-2, with D tentatively TRBD1 (5 bases). DNA of the CDR3: TGTGCCAGCAGCGGTGTCCGGGACGGCCCATATGGCTACACCTTC. Translating it yields CASSGVRDGPYGYTF.